Given below is one TCR beta chain in context. Its cognate antigen is unknown. Clones were read by immunoSEQ multiplex PCR, and TCRdb kept only the in-frame ones, dropping some. The repertoire holds 150,000 or so clones, about nine tenths seen once, with under 2.5% in the top ten. The data derive from a study of T cell responses to AZD1222 COVID-19 vaccine. Study-wide findings and caveats: Sampling captured repertoires only after the peak T cell response.

The V and J ends lost 5 bases and 7 bases respectively, with 18 bases between them. Germline V gene lookup returns CDR1 SGHDT and CDR2 YYEEEE. This CDR3 spans 14 amino acids. This clonotype originated in an adult in good health. This chain uses TRBV5-6 with TRBJ1-1; D is possibly TRBD1 (5 bases). The source was peripheral blood, collected on day 0 of AZD1222 vaccination. In DNA, the CDR3 is TGTGCCAGCAGTACCATTCCCTACAGGAATGAAGCTTTCTTT. It yields the protein CASSTIPYRNEAFF.